This T cell receptor beta chain was found in a study of a mutant IDH1 vaccine in newly diagnosed glioma. Across the study: Treated patients were approximately 62% male, roughly 38% female, mean age about 43 years.

Time point of the sample: baseline, week 1 (first vaccination visit). Treatment noted: pre-vaccination baseline after standard-of-care therapy. Losses at the gene ends were 0 bases for V and 6 bases for J; bases not matched to a gene: 8. From germline, CDR1 is MNHEY and CDR2 SVGAGI. This CDR3 is built from 16 residues. Using immunoSEQ multiplex PCR, the repertoire was profiled, and TCRdb retains in-frame clones only, with some absent. Of approximately 54,000 clones in the sample, 65% to 85% were seen once. The rearrangement joins TRBV6-5 to TRBJ2-7; 10 bases are shared with TRBD1. The sequenced sample was PBMCs, obtained from a glioma patient treated with radiotherapy, temozolomide or both. This TCR derives from a man aged 18-30 years with glioma. The CDR3 DNA is TGTGCCAGCAGTTACTCATACATGGGACAGGGGAGCGAGCAGTACTTC. Amino acids: CASSYSYMGQGSEQYF.